The 25 T cell receptor beta chains below all came from one sample that was sequenced in a study of blood T cell repertoires in COVID-19. Only in-frame clones appear in the TCRdb table, and some are missing; sequencing was by immunoSEQ multiplex PCR. The sample consists of 350,000 to 450,000 clones, 70% to 90% of them appearing once. Sequencing was performed on peripheral blood. Source of these receptors: a woman aged 55-69 years with COVID-19, enrolled during active disease.

The V call is TRBV7-3, the J call TRBJ2-5; D perhaps matches TRBD2 (5 bases). V shed 2 bases and J shed 5 bases, with 9 bases lying between them. The CDR3 runs to 13 residues. CDR1 is SGHTA, CDR2 FQGTGA, per germline. The CDR3 region is CASSLSRGETQYF. Written as DNA, the CDR3 is TGTGCCAGCAGCTTATCGCGAGGGGAGACCCAGTACTTC.

The gene calls are TRBV6-5 and TRBJ1-1, with D unresolved. Trimming pared 2 bases from V and 1 base from J, leaving 8 bases between. Germline V gene data show CDR1 as MNHEY and CDR2 as SVGAGI. The CDR3 contains 14 residues. CDR3 coding DNA: TGTGCCAGCAGTTACCTTAGACAGAACACTGAAGCTTTCTTT. Translating gives CASSYLRQNTEAFF.

Only a few counts were recorded for this clone. The chain joins TRBV18 to TRBJ1-2; D is ambiguous. Germline V gives CDR1 KGHSH, CDR2 LQKENI. The CDR3 is made up of 12 amino acids. V gave up 2 bases and J gave up 8 bases, with 9 bases separating them. Here the CDR3 reads CASSPSLEGYTF. The CDR3 coding sequence is TGTGCCAGCTCACCATCTCTGGAGGGCTACACCTTC.

This chain uses TRBV2 with TRBJ1-3; D unclear. V lost 7 bases to trimming and J lost 4 bases, with 11 bases between them. The germline V gene has CDR1 SNHLY and CDR2 FYNNEI. The CDR3 totals 13 residues. DNA of the CDR3: TGTGCCAGCACGGGAAGAGGGGGAAACACCATATATTTT. This sequence encodes CASTGRGGNTIYF. The full variable domain, rest sourced from reference TRBV2 and TRBJ1-3, is EPEVTQTPSHQVTQMGQEVILRCVPISNHLYFYWYRQILGQKVEFLVSFYNNEISEKSEIFDDQFSVERPDGSNFTLKIRSTKLEDSAMYFCASTGRGGNTIYFGEGSWLTVV.

The chain has TRBV7-9 and TRBJ1-2; possible D gene TRBD1, 6 bases. Trimming stripped 1 base from V and 7 bases from J, with 13 bases between. The CDR3 sequence is 14 residues long. Germline V gives CDR1 SEHNR, CDR2 FQNEAQ (reference sequence). The chain's CDR3 is CASSLGATGLGYTF. For the CDR3, the DNA is TGTGCCAGCAGCTTAGGGGCGACAGGTCTTGGCTACACCTTC.

The chain couples TRBV3-1 (or the pseudogene TRBV3-2) to TRBJ1-4; D is perhaps TRBD1 (6 bases). The V end was cut by 3 bases, the J end by 0 bases, with 11 bases between. There are 16 residues in the CDR3. Germline lookup yields CDR1 LGHDT and CDR2 YNNKEL (reference sequence). In nucleotides, the CDR3 is TGTGCCAGCAGCCATCAGGGGACAACAACTAATGAAAAACTGTTTTTT. Amino acids: CASSHQGTTTNEKLFF.

The chain has TRBV7-8 and TRBJ2-5; 9 nucleotides align to TRBD1. V shed 4 bases and J 2 bases; nucleotides not matched to a gene: 5. The CDR3 sequence is 15 residues long. The V gene's germline CDR1 is SGHVS and CDR2 FQNEAQ. DNA for the CDR3: TGTGCCAGCAGCTCAGACAGGGGGAGGCAAGAGACCCAGTACTTC. This gives the protein CASSSDRGRQETQYF.

The rearrangement links TRBV9 to TRBJ2-3, with D possibly matching TRBD2 (6 bases). This CDR3 spans 15 amino acids. V was cut by 1 base and J by 8 bases, with 17 bases left in between. Germline V lookup: CDR1 SGDLS, CDR2 YYNGEE. In DNA form, the CDR3 reads TGTGCCAGCAGCGTAAGTGGGGGACTTGAGGGTACGCAGTATTTT. Its translation is CASSVSGGLEGTQYF.

This clone was counted between two and nine times. This chain joins TRBV6-1 and TRBJ1-2; possible D gene TRBD1, 5 bases. Germline CDR1 is MNHNS and CDR2 is SASEGT. This CDR3 has 11 residues. Trimming took off 7 bases at V and 12 bases at J, with 15 bases between the two ends. CDR3 residues: CASTLGGMNTF. CDR3 in DNA: TGTGCCAGCACCCTGGGGGGGATGAACACCTTC.

J is TRBJ1-1 and V is TRBV5-1; 7 bases are shared with TRBD1. Germline assignment: CDR1 SGHRS and CDR2 YFSETQ. V lost 4 bases, J lost 0 bases, and 6 bases stayed unmatched. The CDR3 extends over 15 amino acids. The CDR3 DNA reads as TGCGCCAGCAGCCAGGGACAGACCATGAACACTGAAGCTTTCTTT. Its translation is CASSQGQTMNTEAFF. Variable domain in full (rest from reference TRBV5-1 and TRBJ1-1): KAGVTQTPRYLIKTRGQQVTLSCSPISGHRSVSWYQQTPGQGLQFLFEYFSETQRNKGNFPGRFSGRQFSNSRSEMNVSTLELGDSALYLCASSQGQTMNTEAFFGQGTRLTVV.

The chain uses TRBV19 and TRBJ1-1; possible D gene TRBD1, 6 bases. V lost 6 bases and J lost 4, with 15 bases in between. Germline CDR1 is LNHDA and CDR2 is SQIVND (reference sequence). CDR3 length equals 14 residues. CDR3 nucleotide sequence: TGTGCCAGTAGGAAGGGGGGGCAAGGCACTGAAGCTTTCTTT. Translation: CASRKGGQGTEAFF. The variable domain in full, completed from reference TRBV19 and TRBJ1-1, reads DGGITQSPKYLFRKEGQNVTLSCEQNLNHDAMYWYRQDPGQGLRLIYYSQIVNDFQKGDIAEGYSVSREKKESFPLTVTSAQKNPTAFYLCASRKGGQGTEAFFGQGTRLTVV.

The chain uses TRBV3-1 (or the pseudogene TRBV3-2) and TRBJ1-3; D is unresolved. The ends were cut back, 5 bases at V and 2 bases at J, with 13 bases in the middle. The CDR3 contains 15 residues. The germline gives CDR1 LGHDT, CDR2 YNNKEL (reference sequence). CDR3 amino acids: CASSALGGTGNTIYF. The CDR3 coding sequence is TGTGCCAGCAGCGCCCTCGGAGGGACTGGAAACACCATATATTTT.

This chain uses TRBV3-1 (or the pseudogene TRBV3-2) with TRBJ1-4; D not resolved. The CDR3 runs 15 residues. The ends were cut back, 4 bases at V and 0 bases at J, with 9 bases in the middle. Germline V CDR1 and CDR2: LGHDT, YNNKEL (reference sequence). DNA for the CDR3: TGTGCCAGCAGCCCCTCCCTTTCAACTAATGAAAAACTGTTTTTT. Amino acids: CASSPSLSTNEKLFF.

CDR3 protein: CASSLFGGPTDTQYF. CDR3 DNA sequence: TGTGCCAGCAGCTTATTCGGGGGTCCCACAGATACGCAGTATTTT. The rearrangement joins TRBV11-3 to TRBJ2-3, with D maybe TRBD2 (6 bases). V was pared by 2 bases and J by 2 bases, with 11 bases between. Germline loops: CDR1 SGHNT, CDR2 YENEEA. The CDR3 is 15 residues long. Together with reference TRBV11-3 and TRBJ2-3, the CDR3 gives the full variable domain: EAGVVQSPRYKIIEKKQPVAFWCNPISGHNTLYWYLQNLGQGPELLIRYENEEAVDDSQLPKDRFSAERLKGVDSTLKIQPAELGDSAVYLCASSLFGGPTDTQYFGPGTRLTVL.

The V call is TRBV6-5, the J call TRBJ2-5; tentative D call: TRBD1 (6 bases). The CDR3 extends over 14 amino acids. The ends were cut back, 5 bases at V and 1 base at J, with 11 bases in the middle. Germline V gene sequence: CDR1 MNHEY, CDR2 SVGAGI. The CDR3 nucleotides are TGTGCCAGCAGTCGCGACAGGATCCAAGAGACCCAGTACTTC. Translated: CASSRDRIQETQYF.

In this sample, this clone turned up once. The CDR3 here is CASSLRTGIGGYTF. CDR3 sequence (DNA): TGTGCCAGCAGCTTAAGAACGGGGATCGGTGGCTACACCTTC. This rearrangement joins TRBV7-8 to TRBJ1-2; D ambiguous. CDR1 and CDR2 (germline): SGHVS, FQNEAQ. Trimming shortened V by 2 bases and J by 7 bases, and 14 bases separated the two germline ends. The CDR3 extends over 14 amino acids.

This clone appeared a few times. This chain connects TRBV13 to TRBJ2-1; possible D gene TRBD2, 6 bases. V gave up 5 bases and J gave up 8 bases, with 22 bases separating them. Germline values: CDR1 PRHDT, CDR2 FYEKMQ (reference sequence). There are 16 residues in the CDR3. DNA for the CDR3: TGTGCCAGCAGCCTAGTACGGACTGCCTGGAGGGATGAGCAGTTCTTC. This translates into CASSLVRTAWRDEQFF.

V and J are TRBV3-1 (or the pseudogene TRBV3-2) and TRBJ1-1; a weak D match, TRBD1 (6 bases). V was cut by 1 base and J by 7 bases, with 10 bases left in between. The length of the CDR3 is 13 residues. The germline CDR1 and CDR2 sequences are LGHDT and YNNKEL (reference sequence). The CDR3 DNA follows: TGTGCCAGCAGCCAAGGAGGGGGTCTTGAAGCTTTCTTT. Translated: CASSQGGGLEAFF.

V usage is TRBV5-6 and J usage is TRBJ2-7, with TRBD1 matching over 9 bases. Germline loops: CDR1 SGHDT, CDR2 YYEEEE. Trimming cost V 1 base and J 5 bases; bases outside gene matches: 10. The CDR3 runs to 16 residues. The CDR3 nucleotides are TGTGCCAGCAGCTTGTCAGACAGGGGGAGGGCCGACGAGCAGTACTTC. It encodes CASSLSDRGRADEQYF.

The chain couples TRBV28 to TRBJ1-5; TRBD1 is a possible D gene (6 bases). Germline V gives CDR1 MDHEN, CDR2 SYDVKM. V lost 7 bases and J 4 bases, leaving 14 bases between the germline ends. CDR3 length: 14 residues. The CDR3 here is CASNLGGGNQPQHF. DNA for the CDR3: TGTGCCAGCAACCTAGGGGGGGGGAATCAGCCCCAGCATTTT.

This rearrangement joins TRBV12-3 or TRBV12-4 to TRBJ1-6; TRBD1 matches 8 bases. J gave up 11 bases and V 6 bases, and 6 bases lay outside the gene matches. The CDR3 is 13 amino acids. CDR3 loop: CASSQGAGPPLHF. The CDR3 DNA reads as TGTGCCAGCAGCCAGGGGGCCGGTCCACCCCTCCACTTT.

The chain is built from TRBV5-6 and TRBJ2-7; 7 bases map to TRBD1. After removal of 3 bases from V and 1 base from J, the junction contained 10 bases not matched to a gene. The CDR3 sequence is 16 residues long. In germline, CDR1 is SGHDT, CDR2 YYEEEE. CDR3 DNA sequence: TGTGCCAGCAGCTCCCGGGACAGATACCTGTCCTACGAGCAGTACTTC. Translating gives CASSSRDRYLSYEQYF. Full variable domain (outside the CDR3, taken from reference TRBV5-6 and TRBJ2-7): DAGVTQSPTHLIKTRGQQVTLRCSPKSGHDTVSWYQQALGQGPQFIFQYYEEEERQRGNFPDRFSGHQFPNYSSELNVNALLLGDSALYLCASSSRDRYLSYEQYFGPGTRLTVT.

Worth noting for this clone: Other nucleotide sequences in the sample specify the same CDR3. Here the CDR3 DNA reads TGTGCCAGCTCTCCGGACAGGTTAAACACTGAAGCTTTCTTT. This sequence encodes CASSPDRLNTEAFF. The rearrangement uses TRBV18 and TRBJ1-1; 7 bases agree with TRBD1. The V gene end was trimmed by 6 bases and the J gene end by 2 bases; junction bases not matched to a gene: 6. Germline assignment: CDR1 KGHSH and CDR2 LQKENI. The CDR3 has 14 residues.

Concerning this clone: This sample includes further DNA sequences coding for the same CDR3. The chain combines TRBV10-3 with TRBJ1-2; tentatively, D is TRBD1 (6 bases). Trimming cost V 2 bases and J 5 bases, with 12 bases left between them. The CDR3 has 14 residues. Germline lookup yields CDR1 ENHRY and CDR2 SYGVKD. CDR3 sequence: CAISETDRLYGYTF. The CDR3 DNA is TGTGCCATCAGTGAGACCGACAGGCTGTATGGCTACACCTTC.

The chain links TRBV3-1 (or the pseudogene TRBV3-2) to TRBJ2-3, with TRBD2 as a possible D gene (6 bases). V lost 7 bases and J lost 3, with 8 bases in between. The CDR3 extends over 12 amino acids. Germline-derived CDR1 and CDR2 are LGHDT and YNNKEL (reference sequence). In nucleotides, the CDR3 is TGTGCCAGCAACGGGGGTACAGATACGCAGTATTTT. This translates into CASNGGTDTQYF.